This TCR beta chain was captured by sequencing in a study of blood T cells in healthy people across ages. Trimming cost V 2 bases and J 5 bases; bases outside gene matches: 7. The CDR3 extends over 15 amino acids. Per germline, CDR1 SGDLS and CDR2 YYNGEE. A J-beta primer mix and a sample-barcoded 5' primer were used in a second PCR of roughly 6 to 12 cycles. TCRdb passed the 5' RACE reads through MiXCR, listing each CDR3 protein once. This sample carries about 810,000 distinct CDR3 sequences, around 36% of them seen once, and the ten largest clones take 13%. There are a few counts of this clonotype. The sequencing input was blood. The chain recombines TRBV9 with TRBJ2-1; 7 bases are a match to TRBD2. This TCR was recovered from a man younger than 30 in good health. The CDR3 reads CASSVEGRGNNEQFF. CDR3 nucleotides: TGTGCCAGCAGCGTTGAGGGGCGGGGGAACAATGAGCAGTTCTTC.